This TCR beta chain was documented in a study of human T cells and chemical hapten exposure. MiXCR, applied by TCRdb to the RACE reads, yields one record per CDR3 protein. Of about 64,000 distinct CDR3 sequences in the sample, roughly 12% were seen once. Time point specified: pre-sensitization, week 0. As to treatment: therapeutic diphenylcyclopropenone sensitization with weekly scalp DPC. Whole blood, unfractionated, served as the material for total RNA extraction. The CDR3 covers 16 residues. V lost 2 bases, J lost 3 bases, and 6 bases stayed unmatched. Germline CDR1 and CDR2: SGHTA and FQGTGA. The specimen was whole blood, collected in connection with sensitization to the hapten diphenylcyclopropenone (DPC). This chain links TRBV7-3 with TRBJ2-7; 11 nucleotides align to TRBD2. The clonotype was recovered from a woman between 35 and 50 years old with alopecia areata. Some clones in this sample may be carry-over from other donors' samples. This CDR3 reads CASSLVGTSGNYEQYF. Written as DNA, the CDR3 is TGTGCCAGCAGCTTAGTTGGGACTAGCGGAAACTACGAGCAGTACTTC.